This entry features one TCR beta chain sequence. Second-dose timings of about 4 or about 12 weeks were pooled. This entry is derived from a study of T cell responses to AZD1222 COVID-19 vaccine. Clones were sequenced by immunoSEQ multiplex PCR, and TCRdb holds only the in-frame ones, with some missing. The table records approximately 17,000 clones, around 83% of them present only once. The sequence was obtained from an adult who received the AZD1222 COVID-19 vaccine. This specimen was peripheral blood, taken 28 days after the second AZD1222 dose.

CDR3 DNA: TGTGCCAGCTCACCGACAGGGGCTAGCGACGCCGGGGAGCTGTTTTTT. Encoded protein: CASSPTGASDAGELFF. This chain uses TRBV18 with TRBJ2-2; 8 bases fit TRBD1. The length of the CDR3 is 16 residues. With 3 bases clipped from V and 6 bases from J, the junction kept 9 bases outside the gene matches. Germline assignment: CDR1 KGHSH and CDR2 LQKENI.